The rows below give T cell receptor beta chains drawn from one sample of a study of T-cell memory formation after mild COVID-19. TCRdb called the 5' RACE reads again in MiXCR, with one record for every CDR3 protein. This sample has 150,000 to 200,000 distinct CDR3 sequences, with about a fifth found just once. Sequenced material: PBMCs or a T cell subset sorted from them (not recorded which). Receptors originate from an adult woman who had mild COVID-19 (a few samples of this study predate the infection). Cell type and time point are not known. The conserved cysteine and the conserved F or W are not part of the CDR3 here. D genes are given only for firm matches.

TRBD1	TRBV7-9	ASSLLQGQVDTGELF
.	TRBV4-3	ASSQPVGGVDTEAF
.	TRBV20-1	SARDQLEQY
.	TRBV9	ASSVGEQVLGETQY
TRBD1	TRBV12-3/TRBV12-4	ASSFPGTGAHEQY
.	TRBV6-4	ASSDSASFTDTQY
.	TRBV30	AWGNSNQPQH
.	TRBV12-3/TRBV12-4	ASSLASRGYEQY
.	TRBV4-3	ASSQEWAGAETQY
.	TRBV20-1	SALLASYEQY
TRBD1	TRBV30	AWGSGTEVLAWTIY
.	TRBV7-9	ASSPPTGELF
TRBD2	TRBV19	ASSASGTYEQY
.	TRBV6-6	ASSLARQNNQPQH
.	TRBV5-5	ASSAQGTEAF
.	TRBV7-9	ASSSVREGTEAF
.	TRBV24-1	ATSAGRGEQY
.	TRBV2	ASSEWGSQSTDTQY
TRBD1	TRBV9	ASSEGTGDYNEQF
.	TRBV4-1	ASSHSFSVNTEAF
TRBD2	TRBV6-2/TRBV6-3	ASSATSGRRDNEQF
TRBD2	TRBV5-6	ASSSGGRQY
.	TRBV6-5	ASSPAPTLSYEQY
TRBD2	TRBV7-6	ASTSGMDQY